This TCR delta chain was found in a study of γδ T cells in repeated Plasmodium falciparum infection. Gammadelta T cells were flow-sorted from PBMC into Vgamma9/Vdelta2+ and Vdelta2-negative populations for bulk analysis. This clone appeared many times. It is likely a read error: a sequence one base away is far more abundant. At the DNA level, this CDR3 is encoded by other sequences in the same sample as well. The length of the CDR3 is 18 residues. Germline V gene data show CDR1 as TSWWSYY and CDR2 as QGS. TCRdb re-analyzed the multiplex PCR reads via CATT. This sample has around 57,000 delta-chain clones, with around 1.7% found just once.

No J gene call was made, and the V gene is TRDV1; the D call of TRDD3 is as the table states it, not checked on the DNA. This TCR came from a pool of human donors (malaria-infected and uninfected, not separated). The sequencing sample was made of gamma-delta T cells from blood. CDR3 in amino acids: CALGERKYWGTHTDKLIF. As DNA, the CDR3 is TGTGCTCTTGGGGAACGGAAGTACTGGGGGACTCACACCGATAAACTCATCTTC.